This T cell receptor beta chain was sequenced during a study of T-cell memory formation after mild COVID-19. TCRdb redid the calling of the 5' RACE reads with MiXCR, one entry per CDR3 protein. There are 200,000 to 250,000 distinct CDR3 sequences in the sample; 15% to 20% occur only once, and approximately 3.5% lies in the top ten. The sample holds a few counts of this clonotype. What it recognizes is unknown. Study-level findings and limits: Clones that contracted from day 15 to 85 were balanced CD4/CD8, while later expanders leaned CD4+.

Sequenced: PBMCs or a T cell subset sorted from them (not recorded which). The clonotype was recovered from a man between 18 and 29 years old who had mild COVID-19 (a few samples of this study predate the infection). Cell type and time point are not known.

The CDR3 sequence: CASSPQTGAQHEQYF. The CDR3 bases are TGTGCCAGCAGCCCGCAGACGGGTGCTCAGCACGAGCAGTACTTC. The J gene is TRBJ2-7, the V gene TRBV7-3; D gene uncertain. Per the germline V gene, CDR1 is SGHTA and CDR2 is FQGTGA. The germline V and J ends were trimmed by 5 bases and 5 bases, with 19 bases remaining between them. The CDR3 spans 15 residues.